This T cell receptor beta chain appears in the sequencing data of a study of blood T cells in healthy people across ages. Points from the study as a whole: The study could not conclusively compare naive and antigen-experienced cells, given its unsorted PBMCs.

Sample-barcoded 5' priming and a J-beta primer mix drove a second PCR of about 7 to 12 cycles. Any given sample supplied a minimum of 2.5 million CDR3-containing paired-end reads. TCRdb analysed the 5' RACE reads with MiXCR anew, one entry per CDR3 protein. The sample has 1.5 million to 2 million distinct CDR3 sequences, about 30% seen once. This clonotype was seen a handful of times. Antigen specificity is unknown. The CDR3 runs to 13 residues. Trimming at V came to 6 bases and at J to 7 bases, leaving 6 bases not matched to a gene. Germline values: CDR1 MNHEY, CDR2 SMNVEV (reference sequence). The sample, 7.5 to 10 milliliters of peripheral blood, was drawn from each donor. PBMCs were isolated at a quantity of at least 6.5 million per sample.

The specimen sequenced was blood. This TCR came from a woman in her twenties or thirties in good health. The chain is built from TRBV27 and TRBJ2-5, with 9 bases aligning to TRBD1. CDR3 nucleotides: TGTGCCAGCAGCCCTACAGGGGGCGTGACCCAGTACTTC. Its protein product is CASSPTGGVTQYF.